These 21 T cell receptor beta chains share one sample of origin, sequenced in a study of cytomegalovirus exposure and HLA in healthy donors. The PCR made use of 60 Vbeta and 13 Jbeta primers. Generated by immunoSEQ multiplex PCR, the TCRdb table keeps only in-frame clones and is missing some. The data show about 110,000 clones, with more than 60% seen just once and around 3.7% held by the top ten. The sequenced sample consisted of PBMCs. Receptors were obtained from a woman in her thirties or forties in good health and CMV-seronegative.

This chain links TRBV14 with TRBJ2-5; TRBD2 agrees at 11 bases. Trimming at V came to 1 base and at J to 2 bases, leaving 0 bases not matched to a gene. Germline values: CDR1 SGHDN, CDR2 FVKESK. CDR3 length equals 15 residues. The CDR3 DNA follows: TGTGCCAGCAGCCAAGCTAGCGGGGGGCAAGAGACCCAGTACTTC. It is translated as CASSQASGGQETQYF.

Points on this clone: A junction boundary mismatches the germline segment, possibly from a read error. The rearrangement joins TRBV25-1 to TRBJ2-7; the match to TRBD2 covers 11 bases. This CDR3 region has 12 residues. CDR1 and CDR2 (germline): MGHDK, SYGVNS. The CDR3 reads CASSDGTSGQTF. The DNA for the CDR3 is TGTGCCAGCAGTGACGGGACTAGCGGACAGACGTTC.

This chain joins TRBV4-1 and TRBJ2-7; D is possibly TRBD2 (6 bases). This CDR3 is 16 amino acids long. Germline CDR1 reads MGHRA; CDR2 reads YSYEKL. V was trimmed by 0 bases and J by 6 bases, leaving 18 bases between them. The CDR3 nucleotides are TGCGCCAGCAGCCAAGAAGCACTAGCTGGGGAATCCGAGCAGTACTTC. Amino acid sequence: CASSQEALAGESEQYF.

The chain links TRBV7-3 to TRBJ2-2; D may be TRBD2 (5 bases). The CDR3 sequence is 15 residues long. The germline V and J ends were trimmed by 3 bases and 0 bases, with 8 bases remaining between them. Germline CDR1 reads SGHTA; CDR2 reads FQGTGA. The CDR3 bases are TGTGCCAGCAGCTTCGGCGGGCCGAACACCGGGGAGCTGTTTTTT. Translation: CASSFGGPNTGELFF. Based on the CDR3 plus reference TRBV7-3 and TRBJ2-2, the full variable domain is GAGVSQTPSNKVTEKGKYVELRCDPISGHTALYWYRQSLGQGPEFLIYFQGTGAADDSGLPNDRFFAVRPEGSVSTLKIQRTERGDSAVYLCASSFGGPNTGELFFGEGSRLTVL.

This clone was recorded only once. V gene TRBV18 combines with J gene TRBJ1-4; 8 nucleotides align to TRBD1. CDR3 length: 13 residues. Trimming removed 2 bases from V and 10 bases from J; junction bases left unmatched: 3. Germline assignment: CDR1 KGHSH and CDR2 LQKENI. This CDR3 is CASSPNDRGKLFF. CDR3 in DNA: TGTGCCAGCTCACCAAACGACAGGGGAAAACTGTTTTTT.

Only a few counts were recorded for this clone. This chain uses TRBV9 with TRBJ2-1; TRBD1 matches at 7 bases. The CDR3 totals 13 residues. Germline CDR1 is SGDLS and CDR2 is YYNGEE. The V gene end was trimmed by 3 bases and the J gene end by 6 bases; junction bases not matched to a gene: 3. The CDR3 sequence: CASSETGANEQFF. The CDR3 nucleotides are TGTGCCAGCAGCGAAACAGGGGCCAATGAGCAGTTCTTC.

This chain joins TRBV25-1 and TRBJ1-5; 7 nucleotides align to TRBD1. V was pared by 6 bases and J by 10 bases, with 6 bases of the junction left unmatched. This CDR3 has 12 amino acids. Germline V gives CDR1 MGHDK, CDR2 SYGVNS. CDR3 coding DNA: TGTGCCAGCAGACAGGGGTCAGGCCCCCAGCATTTT. Translated, it gives CASRQGSGPQHF.

The chain links TRBV9 to TRBJ2-7, with D maybe TRBD2 (6 bases). The V gene's germline CDR1 is SGDLS and CDR2 YYNGEE. V dropped 4 bases and J dropped 6 bases, with 17 bases sitting between them. CDR3 length: 14 residues. CDR3 nucleotide sequence: TGTGCCAGCAGCTCTTCTAGCGTGGGATCCGAGCAGTACTTC. It yields the protein CASSSSSVGSEQYF.

V usage is TRBV12-5 and J usage is TRBJ1-2; 12 nucleotides align to TRBD1. The germline gives CDR1 LGHNT, CDR2 FRNRAP. Trimming at V came to 3 bases and at J to 12 bases, leaving 5 bases not matched to a gene. This CDR3 is 13 amino acids long. CDR3 DNA sequence: TGTGCTAGTGGTTTAGGGGACAGGGGGCCCCACACCTTC. Translated, it gives CASGLGDRGPHTF.

The V call is TRBV7-2, the J call TRBJ2-3, with TRBD2 matching over 11 bases. CDR1 and CDR2 from the germline V gene are SGHTA and FQGNSA. This CDR3 spans 14 amino acids. V lost 6 bases, J lost 4 bases, and 3 bases stayed unmatched. As DNA, the CDR3 is TGTGCCAGCAGGATAGCGGGGGGGCCAGATACGCAGTATTTT. It encodes CASRIAGGPDTQYF. Full variable domain (outside the CDR3, taken from reference TRBV7-2 and TRBJ2-3): GAGVSQSPSNKVTEKGKDVELRCDPISGHTALYWYRQSLGQGLEFLIYFQGNSAPDKSGLPSDRFSAERTGGSVSTLTIQRTQQEDSAVYLCASRIAGGPDTQYFGPGTRLTVL.

The V and J genes are TRBV5-1 and TRBJ2-7; no clear D gene. The CDR3 loop spans 16 amino acids. Germline V lookup: CDR1 SGHRS, CDR2 YFSETQ. The ends were cut back, 4 bases at V and 1 base at J, with 18 bases in the middle. CDR3 residues: CASSPGMVPASYEQYF. The CDR3 DNA reads TGCGCCAGCAGCCCAGGTATGGTGCCAGCATCCTACGAGCAGTACTTC.

This chain joins TRBV7-9 and TRBJ1-4; TRBD1 matches 8 bases. CDR3 length: 14 amino acids. With V trimmed by 4 bases and J by 8 bases, 6 bases remained unmatched. Germline V gene data show CDR1 as SEHNR and CDR2 as FQNEAQ (reference sequence). As DNA, the CDR3 is TGTGCCAGCAGCTCTCGGACAGGGCTCGAAAAACTGTTTTTT. This translates into CASSSRTGLEKLFF.

The table lists this clone with a count of one. The chain has TRBV7-3 and TRBJ2-1; 10 bases agree with TRBD2. Per the germline V gene, CDR1 is SGHTA and CDR2 is FQGTGA. J lost 3 bases, V lost 4 bases, and 6 bases had no gene match. The CDR3 totals 16 residues. For the CDR3, the DNA is TGTGCCAGCAGCTCCTTAGCGGGAGGTGGCTACAATGAGCAGTTCTTC. Translated, it gives CASSSLAGGGYNEQFF.

The chain is built from TRBV27 and TRBJ2-1; 14 nucleotides align to TRBD2. Germline V gives CDR1 MNHEY, CDR2 SMNVEV (reference sequence). V lost 6 bases and J lost 4; bases outside the gene matches: 11. The CDR3 runs 18 residues. The CDR3 loop is CASSRLAGGSSHYNEQFF. DNA for the CDR3: TGTGCCAGCAGCCGACTAGCGGGGGGGTCTAGTCATTACAATGAGCAGTTCTTC.

This clone was seen only a few times. This chain joins TRBV7-6 and TRBJ2-7, with 8 positions matching TRBD1. Per the germline V gene, CDR1 is SGHVS and CDR2 is FNYEAQ. The V segment lost 3 bases and the J segment 5 bases; nucleotides outside the gene matches: 6. The CDR3 spans 14 residues. The CDR3: CASSFGQGNDEQYF. As DNA, the CDR3 is TGTGCCAGCAGCTTTGGACAGGGCAACGACGAGCAGTACTTC.

The rearrangement links TRBV4-2 to TRBJ2-1; 10 positions agree with TRBD2. Per germline, CDR1 LGHNA and CDR2 YNFKEQ. The CDR3 loop spans 17 amino acids. V gave up 0 bases and J gave up 4 bases; unmatched junction bases: 6. In DNA form, the CDR3 reads TGTGCCAGCAGCCAAGATGGGCCTAGCGGGGGTTACAATGAGCAGTTCTTC. Its protein product is CASSQDGPSGGYNEQFF.

This chain links TRBV23-1 with TRBJ2-1; D may be TRBD2 (5 bases). TRBV23-1 is an open reading frame whose function is uncertain. The V and J ends lost 0 bases and 0 bases respectively, with 9 bases between them. The CDR3 is made up of 16 amino acids. The CDR3 region is CASSQSDCVSYNEQFF. In DNA, the CDR3 is TGCGCCAGCAGTCAATCGGACTGCGTCTCCTACAATGAGCAGTTCTTC.

The chain recombines TRBV4-3 with TRBJ2-7; 9 nucleotides align to TRBD1. Trimming took 4 bases from V and 4 from J; bases not matched to a gene: 8. The CDR3 has 15 amino acids. CDR1 is LGHNA and CDR2 is YSLEER in the germline V gene. The CDR3 region has the DNA TGCGCCAGCAGCCCTTTTATCGGACAGGGGTACGAGCAGTACTTC. Encoded protein: CASSPFIGQGYEQYF.

This sequence joins TRBV7-2 and TRBJ1-5; no reliable D call. Germline V gene sequence: CDR1 SGHTA, CDR2 FQGNSA. The CDR3 extends over 15 amino acids. Trimming shortened V by 2 bases and J by 0 bases, and 8 bases separated the two germline ends. The CDR3 region has the DNA TGTGCCAGCAGCTTACGACGGGATAGCAATCAGCCCCAGCATTTT. It yields the protein CASSLRRDSNQPQHF.

This clone has only one observation. The chain combines TRBV13 with TRBJ1-1; 10 bases fit TRBD1. The CDR3 runs 15 residues. Trimming cost V 6 bases and J 3 bases; bases outside gene matches: 7. From germline, CDR1 is PRHDT and CDR2 FYEKMQ (reference sequence). The CDR3 DNA follows: TGTGCCAGCAGAGGGGACAGGGGCCGGGACACTGAAGCTTTCTTT. Translated, it gives CASRGDRGRDTEAFF.

This clone has only one observation. The chain combines TRBV18 with TRBJ1-2; maybe TRBD1 (5 bases). The germline gives CDR1 KGHSH, CDR2 LQKENI. This CDR3 has 14 amino acids. The V and J ends lost 2 bases and 5 bases respectively, with 12 bases between them. Here the CDR3 DNA reads TGTGCCAGCTCACCAAGGGGAGGGGTGTATGGCTACACCTTC. This encodes CASSPRGGVYGYTF.